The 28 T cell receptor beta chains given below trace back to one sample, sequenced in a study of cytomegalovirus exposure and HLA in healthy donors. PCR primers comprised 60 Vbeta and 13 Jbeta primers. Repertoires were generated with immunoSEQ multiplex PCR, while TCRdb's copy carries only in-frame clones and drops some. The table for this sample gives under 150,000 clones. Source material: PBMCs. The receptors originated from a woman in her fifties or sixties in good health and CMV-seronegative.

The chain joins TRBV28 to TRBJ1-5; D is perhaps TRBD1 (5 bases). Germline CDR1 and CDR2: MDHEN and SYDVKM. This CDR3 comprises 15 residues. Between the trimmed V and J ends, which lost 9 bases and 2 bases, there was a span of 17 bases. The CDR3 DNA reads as TGTGCCAGTACCAACGGGGGAGTCGGCAATCAGCCCCAGCATTTT. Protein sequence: CASTNGGVGNQPQHF.

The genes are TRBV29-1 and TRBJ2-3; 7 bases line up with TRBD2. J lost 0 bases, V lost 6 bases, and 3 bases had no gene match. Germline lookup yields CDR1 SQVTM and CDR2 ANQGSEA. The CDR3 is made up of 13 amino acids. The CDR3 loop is CSVGGYSTDTQYF. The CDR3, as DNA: TGCAGCGTGGGGGGGTATAGCACAGATACGCAGTATTTT.

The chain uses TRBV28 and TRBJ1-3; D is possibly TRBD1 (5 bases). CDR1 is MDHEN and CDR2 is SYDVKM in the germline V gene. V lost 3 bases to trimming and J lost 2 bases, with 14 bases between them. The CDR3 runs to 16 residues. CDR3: CASSFRPRGAGNTIYF. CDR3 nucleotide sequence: TGTGCCAGCAGTTTTAGGCCACGGGGGGCTGGAAACACCATATATTTT. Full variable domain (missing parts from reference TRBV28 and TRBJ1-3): DVKVTQSSRYLVKRTGEKVFLECVQDMDHENMFWYRQDPGLGLRLIYFSYDVKMKEKGDIPEGYSVSREKKERFSLILESASTNQTSMYLCASSFRPRGAGNTIYFGEGSWLTVV.

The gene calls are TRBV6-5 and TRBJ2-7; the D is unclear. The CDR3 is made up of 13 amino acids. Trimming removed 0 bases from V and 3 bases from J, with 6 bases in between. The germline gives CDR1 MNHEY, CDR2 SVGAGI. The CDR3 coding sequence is TGTGCCAGCAGTTACTCGAGCGACTACGAGCAGTACTTC. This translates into CASSYSSDYEQYF.

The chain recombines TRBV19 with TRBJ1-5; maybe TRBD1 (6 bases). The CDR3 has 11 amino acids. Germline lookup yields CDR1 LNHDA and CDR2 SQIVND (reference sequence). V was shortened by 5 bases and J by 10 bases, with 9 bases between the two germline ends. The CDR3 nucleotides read TGTGCCAGTAGTTTACAGGGTCCCCAGCATTTT. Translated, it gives CASSLQGPQHF. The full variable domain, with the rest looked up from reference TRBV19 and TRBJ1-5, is DGGITQSPKYLFRKEGQNVTLSCEQNLNHDAMYWYRQDPGQGLRLIYYSQIVNDFQKGDIAEGYSVSREKKESFPLTVTSAQKNPTAFYLCASSLQGPQHFGDGTRLSIL.

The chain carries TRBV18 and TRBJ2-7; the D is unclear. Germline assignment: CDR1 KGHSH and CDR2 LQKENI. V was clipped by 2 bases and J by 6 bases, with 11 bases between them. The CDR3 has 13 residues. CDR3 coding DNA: TGTGCCAGCTCACCAACGCGCGCGATCGAGCAGTACTTC. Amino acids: CASSPTRAIEQYF. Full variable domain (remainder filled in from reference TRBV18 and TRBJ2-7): NAGVMQNPRHLVRRRGQEARLRCSPMKGHSHVYWYRQLPEEGLKFMVYLQKENIIDESGMPKERFSAEFPKEGPSILRIQQVVRGDSAAYFCASSPTRAIEQYFGPGTRLTVT.

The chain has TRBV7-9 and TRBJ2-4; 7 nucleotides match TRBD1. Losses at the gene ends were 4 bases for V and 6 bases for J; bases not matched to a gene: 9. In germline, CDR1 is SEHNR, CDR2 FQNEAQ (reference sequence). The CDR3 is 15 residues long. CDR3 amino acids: CASSSGQALSNIQYF. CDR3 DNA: TGTGCCAGCAGCTCAGGACAGGCGTTATCAAACATTCAGTACTTC.

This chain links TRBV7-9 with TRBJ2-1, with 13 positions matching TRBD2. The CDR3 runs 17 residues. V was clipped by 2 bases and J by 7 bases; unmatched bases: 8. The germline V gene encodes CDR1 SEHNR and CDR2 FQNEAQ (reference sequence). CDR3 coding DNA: TGTGCCAGCAGCTTAATTACCGGACTAGCGGGAGTAAATGAGCAGTTCTTC. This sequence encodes CASSLITGLAGVNEQFF.

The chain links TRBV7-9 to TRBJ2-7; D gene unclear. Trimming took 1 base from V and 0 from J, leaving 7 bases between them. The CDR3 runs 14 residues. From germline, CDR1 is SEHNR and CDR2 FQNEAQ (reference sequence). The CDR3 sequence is CASSLGPGSYEQYF. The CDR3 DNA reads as TGTGCCAGCAGCTTAGGTCCCGGCTCCTACGAGCAGTACTTC. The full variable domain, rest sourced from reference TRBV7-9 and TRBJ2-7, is DTGVSQNPRHKITKRGQNVTFRCDPISEHNRLYWYRQTLGQGPEFLTYFQNEAQLEKSRLLSDRFSAERPKGSFSTLEIQRTEQGDSAMYLCASSLGPGSYEQYFGPGTRLTVT.

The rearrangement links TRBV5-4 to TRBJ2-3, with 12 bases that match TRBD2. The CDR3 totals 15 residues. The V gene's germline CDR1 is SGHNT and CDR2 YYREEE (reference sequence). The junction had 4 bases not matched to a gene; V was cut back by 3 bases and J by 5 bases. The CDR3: CASSSSGRVGDTQYF. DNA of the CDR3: TGTGCCAGCAGCTCTAGCGGGAGGGTTGGAGATACGCAGTATTTT.

CDR3 nucleotides: TGTGCCAGCAGTGTGCAGGGGCCAGGGGAGACCCAGTACTTC. It translates to CASSVQGPGETQYF. The chain has TRBV2 and TRBJ2-5; tentatively, D is TRBD1 (6 bases). V was shortened by 4 bases and J by 5 bases, with 14 bases between the two germline ends. This CDR3 is built from 14 residues. The germline CDR1 and CDR2 sequences are SNHLY and FYNNEI.

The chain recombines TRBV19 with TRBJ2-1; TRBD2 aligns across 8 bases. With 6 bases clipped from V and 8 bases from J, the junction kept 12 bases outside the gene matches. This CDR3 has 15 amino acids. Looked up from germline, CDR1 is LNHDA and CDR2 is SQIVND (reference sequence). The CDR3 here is CASSPAGGGGYEQFF. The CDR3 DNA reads TGTGCCAGTAGCCCCGCCGGGGGGGGTGGCTATGAGCAGTTCTTC. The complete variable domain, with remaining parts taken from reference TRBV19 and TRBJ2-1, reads DGGITQSPKYLFRKEGQNVTLSCEQNLNHDAMYWYRQDPGQGLRLIYYSQIVNDFQKGDIAEGYSVSREKKESFPLTVTSAQKNPTAFYLCASSPAGGGGYEQFFGPGTRLTVL.

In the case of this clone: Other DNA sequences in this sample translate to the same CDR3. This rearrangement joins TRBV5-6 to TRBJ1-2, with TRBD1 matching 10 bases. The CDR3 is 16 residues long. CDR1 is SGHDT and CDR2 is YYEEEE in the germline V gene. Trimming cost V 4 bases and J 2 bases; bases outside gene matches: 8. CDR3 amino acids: CASSPGTGESNYGYTF. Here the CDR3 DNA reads TGTGCCAGCAGCCCCGGGACAGGGGAGTCCAACTATGGCTACACCTTC.

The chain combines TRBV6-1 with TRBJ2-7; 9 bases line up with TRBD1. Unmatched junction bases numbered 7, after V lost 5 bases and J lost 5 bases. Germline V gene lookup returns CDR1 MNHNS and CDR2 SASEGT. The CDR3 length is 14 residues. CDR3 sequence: CASSRGTGMDEQYF. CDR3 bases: TGTGCCAGCAGTCGAGGGACAGGGATGGACGAGCAGTACTTC.

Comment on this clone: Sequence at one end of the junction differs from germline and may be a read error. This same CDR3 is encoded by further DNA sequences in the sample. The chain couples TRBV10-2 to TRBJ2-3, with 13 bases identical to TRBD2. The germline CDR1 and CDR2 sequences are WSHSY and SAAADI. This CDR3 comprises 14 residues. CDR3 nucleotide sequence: TGCGCCAGCGGGACTAGCGGGAACACAGATACGCAGTACTTT. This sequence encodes CASGTSGNTDTQYF.

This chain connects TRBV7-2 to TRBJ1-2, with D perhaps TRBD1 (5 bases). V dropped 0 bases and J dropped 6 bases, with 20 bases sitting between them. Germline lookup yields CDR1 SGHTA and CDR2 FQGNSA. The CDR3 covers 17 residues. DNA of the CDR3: TGTGCCAGCAGCTTAGCGCTTCACGGCAGGGCAGGAGATGGCTACACCTTC. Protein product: CASSLALHGRAGDGYTF.

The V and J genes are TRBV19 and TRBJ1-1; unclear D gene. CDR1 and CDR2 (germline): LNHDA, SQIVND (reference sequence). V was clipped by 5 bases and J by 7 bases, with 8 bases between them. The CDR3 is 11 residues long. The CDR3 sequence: CASSQYFEAFF. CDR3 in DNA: TGTGCCAGTAGTCAATACTTTGAAGCTTTCTTT. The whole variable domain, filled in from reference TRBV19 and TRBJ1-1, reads DGGITQSPKYLFRKEGQNVTLSCEQNLNHDAMYWYRQDPGQGLRLIYYSQIVNDFQKGDIAEGYSVSREKKESFPLTVTSAQKNPTAFYLCASSQYFEAFFGQGTRLTVV.

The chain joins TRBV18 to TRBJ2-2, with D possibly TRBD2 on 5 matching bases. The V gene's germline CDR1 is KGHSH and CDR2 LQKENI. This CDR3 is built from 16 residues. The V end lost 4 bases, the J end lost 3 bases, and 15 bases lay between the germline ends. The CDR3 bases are TGTGCCAGCTCACGCAGCGGAGCCGTGTACACCGGGGAGCTGTTTTTT. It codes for CASSRSGAVYTGELFF.

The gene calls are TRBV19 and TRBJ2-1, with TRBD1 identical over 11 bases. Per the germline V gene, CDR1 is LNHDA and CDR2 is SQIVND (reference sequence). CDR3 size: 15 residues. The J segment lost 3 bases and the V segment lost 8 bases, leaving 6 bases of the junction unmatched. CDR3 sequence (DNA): TGTGCCAGTCAATGGGGGACAGGGGGCTACAATGAGCAGTTCTTC. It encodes CASQWGTGGYNEQFF.

The CDR3 sequence is CASSPLELPSAGELFF. The CDR3 region has the DNA TGTGCCAGCAGCCCTTTAGAACTACCCAGTGCCGGGGAGCTGTTTTTT. The chain carries TRBV7-9 and TRBJ2-2; D remains unclear. The V end lost 5 bases, the J end lost 6 bases, and 19 bases lay between the germline ends. The CDR3 runs to 16 residues. In germline, CDR1 is SEHNR, CDR2 FQNEAQ (reference sequence).

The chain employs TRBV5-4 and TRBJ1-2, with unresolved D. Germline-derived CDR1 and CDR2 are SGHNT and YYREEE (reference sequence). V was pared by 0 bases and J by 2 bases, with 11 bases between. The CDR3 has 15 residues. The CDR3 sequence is CASSLDPNGNYGYTF. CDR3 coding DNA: TGTGCCAGCAGCTTGGATCCGAACGGGAACTATGGCTACACCTTC.

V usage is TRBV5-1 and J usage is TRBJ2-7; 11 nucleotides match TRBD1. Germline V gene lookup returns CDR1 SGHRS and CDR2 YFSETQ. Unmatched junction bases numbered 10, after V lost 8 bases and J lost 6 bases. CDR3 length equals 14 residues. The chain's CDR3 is CASDTGTGGGEQYF. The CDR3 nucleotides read TGCGCCAGTGATACCGGGACAGGGGGAGGCGAGCAGTACTTC.

CDR3 in amino acids: CASSPREGLVSGNTIYF. DNA for the CDR3: TGTGCCAGCAGCCCAAGGGAGGGATTGGTTTCTGGAAACACCATATATTTT. The chain uses TRBV9 and TRBJ1-3; D is undetermined. CDR3 length: 17 residues. The V gene's germline CDR1 is SGDLS and CDR2 YYNGEE. The germline V and J ends were trimmed by 4 bases and 1 base, with 18 bases remaining between them.

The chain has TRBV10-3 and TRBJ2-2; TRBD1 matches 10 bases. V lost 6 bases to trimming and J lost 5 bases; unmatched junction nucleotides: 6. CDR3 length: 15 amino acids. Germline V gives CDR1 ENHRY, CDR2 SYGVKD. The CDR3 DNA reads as TGTGCCATCAGAGGGGGACAGGGGAAGACCGGGGAGCTGTTTTTT. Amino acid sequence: CAIRGGQGKTGELFF.

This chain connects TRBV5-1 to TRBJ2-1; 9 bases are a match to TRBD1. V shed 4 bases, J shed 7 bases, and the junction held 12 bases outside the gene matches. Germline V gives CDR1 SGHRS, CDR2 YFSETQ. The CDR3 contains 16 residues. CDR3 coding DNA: TGCGCCAGCAGCCCACACGGACAGGGGCTAAGTAATGAGCAGTTCTTC. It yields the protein CASSPHGQGLSNEQFF.

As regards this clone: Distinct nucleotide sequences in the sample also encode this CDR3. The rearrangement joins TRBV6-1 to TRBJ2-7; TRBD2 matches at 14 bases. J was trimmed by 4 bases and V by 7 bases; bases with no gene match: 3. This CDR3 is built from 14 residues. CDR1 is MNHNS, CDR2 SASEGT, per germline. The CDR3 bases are TGTGCCAGCACTGGGACTAGCGGGGGATACGAGCAGTACTTC. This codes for CASTGTSGGYEQYF.

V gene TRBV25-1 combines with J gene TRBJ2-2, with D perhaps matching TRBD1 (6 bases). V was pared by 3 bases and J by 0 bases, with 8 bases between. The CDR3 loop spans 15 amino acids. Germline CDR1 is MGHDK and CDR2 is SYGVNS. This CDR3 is CASSEDSSNTGELFF. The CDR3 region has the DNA TGTGCCAGCAGTGAGGACAGCTCGAACACCGGGGAGCTGTTTTTT.

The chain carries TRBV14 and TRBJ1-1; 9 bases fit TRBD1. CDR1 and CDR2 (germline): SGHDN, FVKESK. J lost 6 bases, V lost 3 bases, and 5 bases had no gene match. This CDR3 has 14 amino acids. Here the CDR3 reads CASSHGTGWSEAFF. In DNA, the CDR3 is TGTGCCAGCAGCCATGGGACAGGGTGGTCTGAAGCTTTCTTT.